This is a list of T cell receptor beta chains from one sample in a study of identical twins. A single record per CDR3 protein comes from TCRdb applying MiXCR to the 5' RACE reads. The table lists roughly 190,000 distinct CDR3 sequences, about 15% of them singletons. This sample was also put to use in a study of T cells expressing NK-cell markers.

The sample consisted of CD8+ T cells sorted from blood. The source of these receptors is a woman aged 18-29 years in good health. The CDR3 runs from the conserved cysteine through the conserved F or W.

CDR3,J,V
CSVDRGGEAFF,TRBJ1-1,TRBV29-1
CASSLGILGQPQHF,TRBJ1-5,TRBV12-3/TRBV12-4
CASSLNRGLEAFF,TRBJ1-1,TRBV6-2/TRBV6-3
CASSQVGVNNEQFF,TRBJ2-1,TRBV3-1
CASSLTIYEQYF,TRBJ2-7,TRBV12-3/TRBV12-4
CASSSDGNNEQFF,TRBJ2-1,TRBV13
CASSRMTGNTGELFF,TRBJ2-2,TRBV14
CSVVWGPRYEQYF,TRBJ2-7,TRBV29-1
CASSSKTAEAFF,TRBJ1-1,TRBV7-9
CASSPYSNYEQYF,TRBJ2-7,TRBV14
CASQGLAGESAGEQFF,TRBJ2-1,TRBV7-2
CSTRQGSYEQYF,TRBJ2-7,TRBV29-1
CASSSPGQQPQHF,TRBJ1-5,TRBV12-3/TRBV12-4
CASSLGSPTNEKLFF,TRBJ1-4,TRBV7-9
CASSEAAASSYEQYF,TRBJ2-7,TRBV2
CASSLGAGTQYF,TRBJ2-5,TRBV27
CASSYETRVEEAGELFF,TRBJ2-2,TRBV6-5